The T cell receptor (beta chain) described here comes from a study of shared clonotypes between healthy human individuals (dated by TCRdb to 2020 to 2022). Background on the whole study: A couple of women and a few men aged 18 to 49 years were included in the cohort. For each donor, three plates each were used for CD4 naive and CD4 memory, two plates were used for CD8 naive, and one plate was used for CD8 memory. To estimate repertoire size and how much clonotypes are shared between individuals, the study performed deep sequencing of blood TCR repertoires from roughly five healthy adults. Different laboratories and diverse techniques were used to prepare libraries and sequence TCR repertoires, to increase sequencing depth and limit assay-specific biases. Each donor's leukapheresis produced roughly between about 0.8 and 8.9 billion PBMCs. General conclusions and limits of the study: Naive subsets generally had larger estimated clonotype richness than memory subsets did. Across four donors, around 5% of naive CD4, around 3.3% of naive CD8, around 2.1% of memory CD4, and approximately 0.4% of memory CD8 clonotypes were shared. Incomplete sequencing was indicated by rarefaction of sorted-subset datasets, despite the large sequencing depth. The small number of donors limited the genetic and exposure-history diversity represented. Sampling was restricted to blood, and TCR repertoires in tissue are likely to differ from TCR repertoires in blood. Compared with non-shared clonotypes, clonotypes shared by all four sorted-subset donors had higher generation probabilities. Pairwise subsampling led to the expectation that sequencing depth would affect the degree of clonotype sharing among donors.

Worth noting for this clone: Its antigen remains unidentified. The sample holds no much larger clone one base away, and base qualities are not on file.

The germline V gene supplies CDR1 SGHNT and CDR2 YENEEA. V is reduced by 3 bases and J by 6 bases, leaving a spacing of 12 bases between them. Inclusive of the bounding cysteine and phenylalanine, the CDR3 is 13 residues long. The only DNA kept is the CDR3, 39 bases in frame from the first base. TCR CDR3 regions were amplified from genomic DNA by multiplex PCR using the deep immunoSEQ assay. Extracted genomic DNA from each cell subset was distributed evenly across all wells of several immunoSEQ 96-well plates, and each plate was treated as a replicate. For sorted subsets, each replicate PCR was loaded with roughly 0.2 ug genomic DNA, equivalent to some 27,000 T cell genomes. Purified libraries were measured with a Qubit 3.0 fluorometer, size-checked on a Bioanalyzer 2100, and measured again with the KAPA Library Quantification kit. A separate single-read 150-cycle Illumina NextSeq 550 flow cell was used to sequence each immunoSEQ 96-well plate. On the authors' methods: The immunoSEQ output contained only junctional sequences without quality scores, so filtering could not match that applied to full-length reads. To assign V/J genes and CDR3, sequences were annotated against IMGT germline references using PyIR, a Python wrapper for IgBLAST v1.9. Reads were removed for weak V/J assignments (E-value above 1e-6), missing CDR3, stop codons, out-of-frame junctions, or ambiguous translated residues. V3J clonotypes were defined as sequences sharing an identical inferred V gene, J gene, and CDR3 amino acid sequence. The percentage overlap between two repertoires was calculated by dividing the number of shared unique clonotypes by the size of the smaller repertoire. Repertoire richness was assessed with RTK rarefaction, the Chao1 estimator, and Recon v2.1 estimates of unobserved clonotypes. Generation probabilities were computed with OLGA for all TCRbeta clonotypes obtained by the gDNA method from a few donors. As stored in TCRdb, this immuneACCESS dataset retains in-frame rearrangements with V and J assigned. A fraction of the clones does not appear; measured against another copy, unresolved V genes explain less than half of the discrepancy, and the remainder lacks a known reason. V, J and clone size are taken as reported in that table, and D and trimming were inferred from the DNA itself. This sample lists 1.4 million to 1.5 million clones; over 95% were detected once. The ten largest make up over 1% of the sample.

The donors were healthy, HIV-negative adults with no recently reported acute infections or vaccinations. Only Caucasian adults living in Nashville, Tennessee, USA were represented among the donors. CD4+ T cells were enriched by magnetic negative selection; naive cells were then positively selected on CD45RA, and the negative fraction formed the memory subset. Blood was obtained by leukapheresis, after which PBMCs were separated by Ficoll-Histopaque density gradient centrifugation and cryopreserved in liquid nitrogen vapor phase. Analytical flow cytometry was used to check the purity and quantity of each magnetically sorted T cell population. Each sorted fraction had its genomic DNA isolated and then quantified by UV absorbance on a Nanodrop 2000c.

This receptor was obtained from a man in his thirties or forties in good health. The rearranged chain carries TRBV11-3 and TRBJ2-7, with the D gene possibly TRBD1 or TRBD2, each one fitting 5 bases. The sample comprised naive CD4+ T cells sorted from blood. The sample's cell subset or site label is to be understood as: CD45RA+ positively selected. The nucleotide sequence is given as TGTGCCAGCAGCTTGAAGGCAGGGAGCGAGCAGTACTTC. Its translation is CASSLKAGSEQYF.